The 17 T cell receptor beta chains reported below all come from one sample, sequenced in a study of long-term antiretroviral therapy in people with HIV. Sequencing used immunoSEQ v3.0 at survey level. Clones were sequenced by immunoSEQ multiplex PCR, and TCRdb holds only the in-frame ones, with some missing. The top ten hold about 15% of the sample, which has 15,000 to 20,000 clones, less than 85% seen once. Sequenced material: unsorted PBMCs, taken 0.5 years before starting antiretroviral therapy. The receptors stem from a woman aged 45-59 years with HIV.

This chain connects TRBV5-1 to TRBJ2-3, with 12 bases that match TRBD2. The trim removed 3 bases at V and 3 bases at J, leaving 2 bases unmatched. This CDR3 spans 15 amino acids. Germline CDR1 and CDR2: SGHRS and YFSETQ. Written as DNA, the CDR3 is TGCGCCAGCAGCTCGACTAGCGGGGGAACAGATACGCAGTATTTT. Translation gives CASSSTSGGTDTQYF.

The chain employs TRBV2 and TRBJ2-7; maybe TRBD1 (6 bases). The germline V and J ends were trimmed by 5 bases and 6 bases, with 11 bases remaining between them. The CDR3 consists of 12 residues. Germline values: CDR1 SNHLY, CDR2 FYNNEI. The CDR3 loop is CASSSQGGEQYV. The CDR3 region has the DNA TGTGCCAGCAGTAGTCAAGGGGGCGAGCAGTACGTC.

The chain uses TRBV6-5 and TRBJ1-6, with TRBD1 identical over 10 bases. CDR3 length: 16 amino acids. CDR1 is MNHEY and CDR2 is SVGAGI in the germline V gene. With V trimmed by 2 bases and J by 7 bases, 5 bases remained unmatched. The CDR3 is CASSYPKGQGNSPLHF. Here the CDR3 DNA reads TGTGCCAGCAGTTACCCCAAGGGACAGGGGAATTCACCCCTCCACTTT.

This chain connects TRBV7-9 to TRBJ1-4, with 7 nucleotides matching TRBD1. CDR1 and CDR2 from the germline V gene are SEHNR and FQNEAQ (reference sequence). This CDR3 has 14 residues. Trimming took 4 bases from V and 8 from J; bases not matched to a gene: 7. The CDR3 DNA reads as TGTGCCAGCAGCTGGGGACAGCGAGGCGAAAAACTGTTTTTT. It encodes CASSWGQRGEKLFF. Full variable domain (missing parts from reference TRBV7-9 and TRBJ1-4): DTGVSQNPRHKITKRGQNVTFRCDPISEHNRLYWYRQTLGQGPEFLTYFQNEAQLEKSRLLSDRFSAERPKGSFSTLEIQRTEQGDSAMYLCASSWGQRGEKLFFGSGTQLSVL.

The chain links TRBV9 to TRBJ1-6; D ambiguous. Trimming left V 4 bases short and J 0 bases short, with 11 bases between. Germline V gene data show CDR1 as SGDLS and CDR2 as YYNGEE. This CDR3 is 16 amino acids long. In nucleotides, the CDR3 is TGTGCCAGCAGCCCGCGGTTTGGCTCCTATAATTCACCCCTCCACTTT. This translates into CASSPRFGSYNSPLHF. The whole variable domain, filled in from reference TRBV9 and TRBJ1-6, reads DSGVTQTPKHLITATGQRVTLRCSPRSGDLSVYWYQQSLDQGLQFLIQYYNGEERAKGNILERFSAQQFPDLHSELNLSSLELGDSALYFCASSPRFGSYNSPLHFGNGTRLTVT.

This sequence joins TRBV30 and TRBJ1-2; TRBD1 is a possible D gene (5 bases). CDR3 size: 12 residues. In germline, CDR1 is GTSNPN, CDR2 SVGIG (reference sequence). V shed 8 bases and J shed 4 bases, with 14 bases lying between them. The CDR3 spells CAGIFDSYGYTF. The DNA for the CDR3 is TGTGCCGGGATATTCGACAGCTATGGCTACACCTTC.

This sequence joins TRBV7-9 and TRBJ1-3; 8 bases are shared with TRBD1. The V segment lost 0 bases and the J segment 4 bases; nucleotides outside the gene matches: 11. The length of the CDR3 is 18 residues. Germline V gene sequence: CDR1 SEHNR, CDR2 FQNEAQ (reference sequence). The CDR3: CASSLARGGRGLGNTIYF. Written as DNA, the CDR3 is TGTGCCAGCAGCTTAGCTCGAGGCGGCAGGGGGCTCGGAAACACCATATATTTT. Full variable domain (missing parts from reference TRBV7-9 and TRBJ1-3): DTGVSQNPRHKITKRGQNVTFRCDPISEHNRLYWYRQTLGQGPEFLTYFQNEAQLEKSRLLSDRFSAERPKGSFSTLEIQRTEQGDSAMYLCASSLARGGRGLGNTIYFGEGSWLTVV.

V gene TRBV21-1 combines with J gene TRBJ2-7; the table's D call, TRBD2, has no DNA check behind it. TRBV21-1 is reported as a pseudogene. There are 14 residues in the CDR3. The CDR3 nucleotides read TGTTATACAGGAGGGGGGGCCCTCTCCTACGAGCAGTACGTC. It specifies CYTGGGALSYEQYV.

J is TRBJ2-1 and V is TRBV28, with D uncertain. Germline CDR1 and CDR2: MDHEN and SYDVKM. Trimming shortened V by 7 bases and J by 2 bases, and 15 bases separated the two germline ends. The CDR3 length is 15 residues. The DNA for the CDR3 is TGTGCCAGCACCGAACGGAGTCAGGCCTACAATGAGCAGTTCTTC. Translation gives CASTERSQAYNEQFF. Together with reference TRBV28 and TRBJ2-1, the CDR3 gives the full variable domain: DVKVTQSSRYLVKRTGEKVFLECVQDMDHENMFWYRQDPGLGLRLIYFSYDVKMKEKGDIPEGYSVSREKKERFSLILESASTNQTSMYLCASTERSQAYNEQFFGPGTRLTVL.

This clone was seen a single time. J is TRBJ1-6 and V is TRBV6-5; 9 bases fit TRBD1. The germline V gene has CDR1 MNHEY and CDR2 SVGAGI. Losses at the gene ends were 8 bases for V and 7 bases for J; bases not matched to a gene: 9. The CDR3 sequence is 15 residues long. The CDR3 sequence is CASFPAGTGNSPLHF. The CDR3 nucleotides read TGTGCCAGCTTCCCGGCCGGGACAGGGAATTCACCCCTCCACTTT.

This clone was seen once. CDR3 protein: CASSFVGEETQYF. DNA of the CDR3: TGTGCCAGCAGCTTTGTCGGAGAAGAGACCCAGTACTTC. The chain has TRBV5-5 and TRBJ2-5, with no clear D. CDR1 and CDR2 (germline): SGHKS, YYEKEE (reference sequence). The ends were cut back, 2 bases at V and 3 bases at J, with 8 bases in the middle. The CDR3 covers 13 residues.

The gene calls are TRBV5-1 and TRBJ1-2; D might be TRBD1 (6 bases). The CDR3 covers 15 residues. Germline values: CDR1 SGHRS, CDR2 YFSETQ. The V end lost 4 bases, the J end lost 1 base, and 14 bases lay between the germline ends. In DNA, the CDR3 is TGCGCCAGCAGCATGGGGGGGCTTGATAACTATGGCTACACCTTC. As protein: CASSMGGLDNYGYTF.

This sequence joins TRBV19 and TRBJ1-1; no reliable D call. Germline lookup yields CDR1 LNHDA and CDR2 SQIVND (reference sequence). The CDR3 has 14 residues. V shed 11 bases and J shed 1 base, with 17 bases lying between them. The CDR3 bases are TGTGCCTCTCATCCTGGCAGGAAGAACACTGAAGCTTTCTTT. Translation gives CASHPGRKNTEAFF.

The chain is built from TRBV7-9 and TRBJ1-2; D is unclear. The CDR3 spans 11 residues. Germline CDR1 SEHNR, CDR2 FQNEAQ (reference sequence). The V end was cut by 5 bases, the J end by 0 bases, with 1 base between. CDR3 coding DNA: TGTGCCAGCAGCACTAACTATGGCTACACCTTC. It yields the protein CASSTNYGYTF.

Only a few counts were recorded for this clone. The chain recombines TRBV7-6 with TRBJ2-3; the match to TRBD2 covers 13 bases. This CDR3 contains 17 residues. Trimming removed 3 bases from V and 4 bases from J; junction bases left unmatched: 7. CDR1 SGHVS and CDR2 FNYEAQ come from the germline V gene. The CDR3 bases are TGTGCCAGCAGCTTGAGACTAGCGGGGGGCGTTCCAGATACGCAGTATTTT. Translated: CASSLRLAGGVPDTQYF. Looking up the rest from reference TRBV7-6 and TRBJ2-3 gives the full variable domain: GAGVSQSPRYKVTKRGQDVALRCDPISGHVSLYWYRQALGQGPEFLTYFNYEAQQDKSGLPNDRFSAERPEGSISTLTIQRTEQRDSAMYRCASSLRLAGGVPDTQYFGPGTRLTVL.

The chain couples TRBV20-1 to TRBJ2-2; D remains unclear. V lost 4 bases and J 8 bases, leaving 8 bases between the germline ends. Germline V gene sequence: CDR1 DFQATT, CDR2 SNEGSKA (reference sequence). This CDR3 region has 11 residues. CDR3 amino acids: CSAKPAGELFF. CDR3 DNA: TGCAGTGCTAAGCCGGCAGGGGAGCTGTTTTTT.

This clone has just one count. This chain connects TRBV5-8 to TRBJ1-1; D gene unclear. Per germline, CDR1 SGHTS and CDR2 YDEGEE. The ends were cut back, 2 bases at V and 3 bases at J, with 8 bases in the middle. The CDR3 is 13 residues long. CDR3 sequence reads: CASSLLEYTEAFF. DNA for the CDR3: TGTGCCAGCAGCTTATTAGAGTACACTGAAGCTTTCTTT.